The T cell receptor (beta chain) under discussion was sequenced for a study of OX40 agonist ivuxolimab in advanced cancers. Study-level background: Partial responses were recorded for three patients, including one with hepatocellular carcinoma and two with cutaneous melanoma. General observations from the study: It was also the case that some nonresponders had low normalized T-cell clonal expansion. At 0.1 to 3.0 mg/kg and by week 6, CD4+ and CD8+ T cells in the blood had expanded clonally. Researchers report that CD8+ T cells had, on average, more expanded clones than CD4+.

A remark on this clone: The antigen is unknown.

The method was immunoSEQ multiplex PCR; TCRdb's version includes in-frame clones alone and lacks a portion of them. This table has approximately 70,000 clones, 85% appearing once. This receptor was obtained from an adult with an advanced solid tumor such as melanoma, head and neck, liver or kidney cancer. The source was CD4+ or CD8+ T cells sorted from blood, collected in a trial of the OX40 agonist ivuxolimab.

CDR3 amino acids: CASSVTSGSTDTQYF. The DNA of the CDR3 is TGTGCCAGCAGCGTAACTAGCGGGAGCACAGATACGCAGTATTTT. The chain carries TRBV9 and TRBJ2-3, with 9 bases fitting TRBD2. In germline, CDR1 is SGDLS, CDR2 YYNGEE. The CDR3 has 15 amino acids. V shed 1 base and J 0 bases; nucleotides not matched to a gene: 0.